This T cell receptor (beta chain) was profiled in a study of cytomegalovirus exposure and HLA in healthy donors. The junction had 5 bases not matched to a gene; V was cut back by 2 bases and J by 4 bases. Per the germline V gene, CDR1 is LNHDA and CDR2 is SQIVND (reference sequence). The CDR3 runs to 15 residues. Regarding this clone: Its antigen is currently unknown.

13 Jbeta primers and 60 Vbeta primers were used for the PCR. Authors' methods: A later analysis counted tens of millions of unique TCR beta chains, about 11 million shared. Sequencing was performed with immunoSEQ multiplex PCR; in TCRdb, only in-frame clones are kept and a portion is missing. The V and J calls and clone size were taken over from that table, and D and trimming were inferred from the DNA. Listed are approximately 110,000 clones; approximately 0.93% falls within the top ten. Among the donors, all were healthy bone marrow donors. Regarding the study as a whole: The study labeled 150 or so TCR beta chains cytomegalovirus-associated. V- and J-gene trimming in TCR beta was tied to a missense DCLRE1C variant by an analysis performed later.

Specimen: PBMCs. The chain combines TRBV19 with TRBJ1-5; 7 bases map to TRBD1. The source of this sequence is a young man in good health and CMV-seronegative. In nucleotides, the CDR3 is TGTGCCAGTAGTATATTGACAGGGAGTAATCAGCCCCAGCATTTT. Translation: CASSILTGSNQPQHF.